Below, 6 T cell receptor beta chains from the same sample are listed, as sequenced in a study of chemoradiotherapy in HPV16-positive cancers. Data came from immunoSEQ multiplex PCR; TCRdb stores just in-frame clones and leaves some out. The sample carries around 16,000 clones, roughly 73% recorded once. This material was collected from a patient who underwent chemoradiotherapy. These receptors all stem from a human donor with HPV-associated anogenital cancer.

The rearrangement joins TRBV5-1 to TRBJ1-4; 7 nucleotides match TRBD1. CDR3 length: 16 amino acids. V gave up 4 bases and J gave up 2 bases; unmatched junction bases: 8. Germline V gene sequence: CDR1 SGHRS, CDR2 YFSETQ. The CDR3 DNA reads TGCGCCAGCAGCACGGCACAGGGGAGCACTAATGAAAAACTGTTTTTT. It translates to CASSTAQGSTNEKLFF.

The chain uses TRBV18 and TRBJ1-2; D not certain. Germline V CDR1 and CDR2: KGHSH, LQKENI. The CDR3 extends over 15 amino acids. Deletions cut 2 bases from V and 4 bases from J, with 14 bases between. The CDR3 DNA reads as TGTGCCAGCTCACCATCGGCTCAAGATCTCTATGGCTACACCTTC. This gives the protein CASSPSAQDLYGYTF.

This clone was observed a single time. The CDR3 DNA follows: TGCGCCAGCAGCTTGGACCGACAGATCTTGAACACTGAAGCTTTCTTT. It specifies CASSLDRQILNTEAFF. The V call is TRBV5-1, the J call TRBJ1-1; a weak D match, TRBD1 (5 bases). CDR3 size: 16 residues. The germline CDR1 and CDR2 sequences are SGHRS and YFSETQ. Trimming removed 0 bases from V and 0 bases from J, with 12 bases in between.

The table lists this clone with a count of one. The rearrangement links TRBV7-2 to TRBJ1-2; 7 bases are a match to TRBD1. Germline CDR1 and CDR2: SGHTA and FQGNSA. The length of the CDR3 is 13 residues. After removal of 5 bases from V and 8 bases from J, the junction contained 8 bases not matched to a gene. The CDR3 region has the DNA TGTGCCAGCAGCCCGGCGGGGACAGCAGGCTACACCTTC. It translates to CASSPAGTAGYTF.

J is TRBJ1-4 and V is TRBV2; the D gene is possibly TRBD1 (5 bases). CDR3 size: 15 residues. Trimming stripped 3 bases from V and 5 bases from J, with 13 bases between. CDR1 and CDR2 from the germline V gene are SNHLY and FYNNEI. Here the CDR3 DNA reads TGTGCCAGCAGTGAGCTGATAAACAGGAATGAAAAACTGTTTTTT. This translates into CASSELINRNEKLFF. The entire variable domain, with the rest obtained from reference TRBV2 and TRBJ1-4, is as follows: EPEVTQTPSHQVTQMGQEVILRCVPISNHLYFYWYRQILGQKVEFLVSFYNNEISEKSEIFDDQFSVERPDGSNFTLKIRSTKLEDSAMYFCASSELINRNEKLFFGSGTQLSVL.

This clone was seen more than once but under ten times. V and J are TRBV7-6 and TRBJ1-2; D gene ambiguous. V was cut by 3 bases and J by 0 bases, with 5 bases left in between. This CDR3 is 13 amino acids long. Per germline, CDR1 SGHVS and CDR2 FNYEAQ. CDR3 amino acids: CASSLVSNYGYTF. As DNA, the CDR3 is TGTGCCAGCAGCTTGGTTTCTAACTATGGCTACACCTTC.